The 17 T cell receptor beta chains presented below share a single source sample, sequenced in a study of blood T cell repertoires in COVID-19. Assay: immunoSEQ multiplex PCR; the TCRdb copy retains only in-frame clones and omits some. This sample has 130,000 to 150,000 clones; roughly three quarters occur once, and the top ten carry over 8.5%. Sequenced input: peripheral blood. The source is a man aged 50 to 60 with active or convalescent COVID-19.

The CDR3 sequence is CASSLLVGREGPGEQFF. The CDR3, as DNA: TGTGCCAGCAGTTTATTAGTGGGGCGGGAGGGCCCCGGTGAGCAGTTCTTC. V is TRBV27 and J is TRBJ2-1; 9 nucleotides line up with TRBD2. Germline lookup yields CDR1 MNHEY and CDR2 SMNVEV (reference sequence). The CDR3 loop spans 17 amino acids. V trimming: 1 base; J trimming: 9 bases; junction bases outside the gene matches: 13.

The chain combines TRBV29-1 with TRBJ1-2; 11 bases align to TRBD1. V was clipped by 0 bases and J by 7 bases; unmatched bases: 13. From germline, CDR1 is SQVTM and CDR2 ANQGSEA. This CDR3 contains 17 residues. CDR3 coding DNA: TGCAGCGTTGAAGATCTGGGACAGGGGGTAGTAGGAGGTGGCTACACCTTC. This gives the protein CSVEDLGQGVVGGGYTF.

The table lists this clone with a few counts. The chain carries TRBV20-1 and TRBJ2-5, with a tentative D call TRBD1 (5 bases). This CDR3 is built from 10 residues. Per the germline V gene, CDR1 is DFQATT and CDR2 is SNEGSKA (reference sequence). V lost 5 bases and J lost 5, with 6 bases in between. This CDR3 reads CSAGAETQYF. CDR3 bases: TGCAGTGCTGGGGCGGAGACCCAGTACTTC.

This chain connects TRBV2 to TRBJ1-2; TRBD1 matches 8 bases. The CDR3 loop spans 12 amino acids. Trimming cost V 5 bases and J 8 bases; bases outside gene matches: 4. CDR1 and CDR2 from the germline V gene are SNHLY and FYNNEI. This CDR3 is CASSWTGFGYTF. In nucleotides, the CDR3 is TGTGCCAGCAGTTGGACAGGGTTCGGCTACACCTTC.

Written as DNA, the CDR3 is TGTGCCAGCTCTCTCCTGACTAGTTTCTACGAGCAGTACTTC. It yields the protein CASSLLTSFYEQYF. The chain employs TRBV28 and TRBJ2-7, with D perhaps matching TRBD2 (6 bases). Trimming took 8 bases from V and 3 from J, leaving 17 bases between them. This CDR3 is 14 amino acids long. Germline loops: CDR1 MDHEN, CDR2 SYDVKM.

This CDR3 reads CAISQDRVNSPLHF. The CDR3 coding sequence is TGTGCCATCAGCCAGGACAGGGTCAATTCACCCCTCCACTTT. The rearrangement links TRBV10-3 to TRBJ1-6; 8 bases fit TRBD1. Germline CDR1 is ENHRY and CDR2 is SYGVKD. V shed 6 bases and J 7 bases; nucleotides not matched to a gene: 5. The CDR3 loop spans 14 amino acids.

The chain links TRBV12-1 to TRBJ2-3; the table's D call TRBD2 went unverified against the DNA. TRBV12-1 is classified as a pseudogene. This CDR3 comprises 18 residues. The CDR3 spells CASSFAPLALPSGNTQYF. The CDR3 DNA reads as TGTGCCAGCAGCTTTGCGCCGCTTGCCCTGCCGTCCGGGAATACGCAGTATTTT.

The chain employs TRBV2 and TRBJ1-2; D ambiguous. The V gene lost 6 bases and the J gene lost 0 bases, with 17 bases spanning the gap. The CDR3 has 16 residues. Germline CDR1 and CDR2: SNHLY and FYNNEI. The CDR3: CASSEIGLIPNYGYTF. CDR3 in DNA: TGTGCCAGCAGCGAGATTGGGCTAATCCCTAACTATGGCTACACCTTC.

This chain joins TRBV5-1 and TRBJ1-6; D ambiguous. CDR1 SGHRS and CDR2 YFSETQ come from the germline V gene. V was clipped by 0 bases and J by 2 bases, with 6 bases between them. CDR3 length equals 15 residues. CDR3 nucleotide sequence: TGCGCCAGCAGCTTGGATACAGCCTATAATTCACCCCTCCACTTT. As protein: CASSLDTAYNSPLHF.

CDR3 nucleotide sequence: TGTGCCAGCAGCTTAGCCCCGGCGGTTGGAAACACCATATATTTT. It is translated as CASSLAPAVGNTIYF. V and J are TRBV11-2 and TRBJ1-3; no reliable D call. The V end lost 1 base, the J end lost 3 bases, and 10 bases lay between the germline ends. From germline, CDR1 is SGHAT and CDR2 FQNNGV. This CDR3 has 15 amino acids.

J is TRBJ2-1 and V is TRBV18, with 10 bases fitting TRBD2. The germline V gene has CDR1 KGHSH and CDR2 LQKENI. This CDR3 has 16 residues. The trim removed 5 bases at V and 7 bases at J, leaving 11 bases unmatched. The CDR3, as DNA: TGTGCCAGCTCATCCCAAACTAGCGGGATGGGAAATGAGCAGTTCTTC. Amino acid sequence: CASSSQTSGMGNEQFF.

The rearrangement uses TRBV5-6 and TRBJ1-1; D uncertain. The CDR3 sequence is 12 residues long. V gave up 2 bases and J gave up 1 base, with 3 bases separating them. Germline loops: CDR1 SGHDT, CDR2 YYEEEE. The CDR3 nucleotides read TGTGCCAGCAGCTTCTCGAACACTGAAGCTTTCTTT. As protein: CASSFSNTEAFF.

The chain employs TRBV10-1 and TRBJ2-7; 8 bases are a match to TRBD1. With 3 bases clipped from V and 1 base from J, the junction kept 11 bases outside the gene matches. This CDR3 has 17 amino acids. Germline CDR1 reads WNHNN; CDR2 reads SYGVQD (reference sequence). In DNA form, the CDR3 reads TGCGCCAGCAGTGAAATGAGTAGGACAGGGAGATCCTACGAGCAGTACTTC. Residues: CASSEMSRTGRSYEQYF.

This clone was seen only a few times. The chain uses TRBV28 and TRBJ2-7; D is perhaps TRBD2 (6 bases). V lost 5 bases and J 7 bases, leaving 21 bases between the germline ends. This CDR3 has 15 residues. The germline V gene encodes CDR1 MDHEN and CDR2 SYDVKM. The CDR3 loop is CASSAASGRHGEQYF. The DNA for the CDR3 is TGTGCCAGCAGTGCCGCCAGCGGGCGCCACGGGGAGCAGTACTTC.

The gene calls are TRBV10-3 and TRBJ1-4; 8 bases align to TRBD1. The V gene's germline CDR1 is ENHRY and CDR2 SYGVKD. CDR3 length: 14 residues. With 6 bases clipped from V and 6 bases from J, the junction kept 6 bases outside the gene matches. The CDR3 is CAISVLQGDEKLFF. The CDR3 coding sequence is TGTGCCATCAGCGTCCTACAGGGGGATGAAAAACTGTTTTTT.

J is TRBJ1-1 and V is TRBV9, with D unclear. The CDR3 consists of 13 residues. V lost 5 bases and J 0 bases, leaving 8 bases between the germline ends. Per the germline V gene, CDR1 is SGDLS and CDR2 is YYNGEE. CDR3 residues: CASRTYMNTEAFF. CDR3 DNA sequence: TGTGCCAGCAGGACTTATATGAACACTGAAGCTTTCTTT.

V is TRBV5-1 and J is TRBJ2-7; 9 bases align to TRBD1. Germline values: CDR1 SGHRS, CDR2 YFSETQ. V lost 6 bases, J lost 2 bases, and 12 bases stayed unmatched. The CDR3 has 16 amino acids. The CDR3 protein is CASKPPGTGITYEQYF. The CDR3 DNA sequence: TGCGCCAGCAAACCCCCCGGGACAGGGATTACCTACGAGCAGTACTTC. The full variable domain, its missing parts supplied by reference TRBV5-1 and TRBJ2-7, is KAGVTQTPRYLIKTRGQQVTLSCSPISGHRSVSWYQQTPGQGLQFLFEYFSETQRNKGNFPGRFSGRQFSNSRSEMNVSTLELGDSALYLCASKPPGTGITYEQYFGPGTRLTVT.